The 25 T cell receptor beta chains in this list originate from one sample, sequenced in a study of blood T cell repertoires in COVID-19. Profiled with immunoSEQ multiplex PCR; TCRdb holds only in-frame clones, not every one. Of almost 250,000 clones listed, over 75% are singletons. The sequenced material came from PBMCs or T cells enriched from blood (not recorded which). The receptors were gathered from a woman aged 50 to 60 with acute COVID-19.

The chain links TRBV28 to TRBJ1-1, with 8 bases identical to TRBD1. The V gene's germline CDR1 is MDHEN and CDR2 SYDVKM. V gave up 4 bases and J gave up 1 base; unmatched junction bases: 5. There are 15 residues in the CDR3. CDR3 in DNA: TGTGCCAGCAGTTCTTGGACAGGGACGAACACTGAAGCTTTCTTT. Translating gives CASSSWTGTNTEAFF. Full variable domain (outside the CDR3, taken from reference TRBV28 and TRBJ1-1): DVKVTQSSRYLVKRTGEKVFLECVQDMDHENMFWYRQDPGLGLRLIYFSYDVKMKEKGDIPEGYSVSREKKERFSLILESASTNQTSMYLCASSSWTGTNTEAFFGQGTRLTVV.

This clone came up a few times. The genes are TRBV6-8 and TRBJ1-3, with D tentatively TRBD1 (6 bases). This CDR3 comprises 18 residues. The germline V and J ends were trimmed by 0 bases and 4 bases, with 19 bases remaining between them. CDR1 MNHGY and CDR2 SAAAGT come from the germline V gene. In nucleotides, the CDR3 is TGTGCCAGCAGTTACTCGATTGGCAGGGGTGTTGGGGGAAACACCATATATTTT. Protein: CASSYSIGRGVGGNTIYF.

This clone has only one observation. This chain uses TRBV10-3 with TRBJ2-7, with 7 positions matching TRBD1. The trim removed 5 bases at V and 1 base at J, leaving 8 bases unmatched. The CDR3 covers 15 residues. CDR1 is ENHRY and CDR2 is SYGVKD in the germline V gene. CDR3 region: CAISQGQAVSYEQYF. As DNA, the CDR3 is TGTGCCATCAGTCAAGGACAGGCCGTATCCTACGAGCAGTACTTC.

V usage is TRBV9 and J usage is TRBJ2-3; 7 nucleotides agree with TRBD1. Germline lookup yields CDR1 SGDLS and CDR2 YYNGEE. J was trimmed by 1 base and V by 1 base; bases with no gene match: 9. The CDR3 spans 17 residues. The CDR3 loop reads CASSVNRGQSRTDTQYF. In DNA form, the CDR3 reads TGTGCCAGCAGCGTAAACCGGGGACAGAGCCGCACAGATACGCAGTATTTT. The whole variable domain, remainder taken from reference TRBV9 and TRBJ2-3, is DSGVTQTPKHLITATGQRVTLRCSPRSGDLSVYWYQQSLDQGLQFLIQYYNGEERAKGNILERFSAQQFPDLHSELNLSSLELGDSALYFCASSVNRGQSRTDTQYFGPGTRLTVL.

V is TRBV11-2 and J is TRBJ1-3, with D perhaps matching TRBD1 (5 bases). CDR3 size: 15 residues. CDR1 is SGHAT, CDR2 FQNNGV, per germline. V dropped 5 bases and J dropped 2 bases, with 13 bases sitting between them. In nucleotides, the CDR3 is TGTGCCAGCAGCCCCTGGGGGGTCACTGGAAACACCATATATTTT. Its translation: CASSPWGVTGNTIYF.

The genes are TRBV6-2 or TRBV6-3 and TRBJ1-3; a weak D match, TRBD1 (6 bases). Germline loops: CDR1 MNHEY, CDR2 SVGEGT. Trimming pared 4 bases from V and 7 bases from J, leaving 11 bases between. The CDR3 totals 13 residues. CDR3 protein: CASSSGTTNTIYF. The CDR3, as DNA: TGTGCCAGCAGTTCCGGGACAACGAACACCATATATTTT.

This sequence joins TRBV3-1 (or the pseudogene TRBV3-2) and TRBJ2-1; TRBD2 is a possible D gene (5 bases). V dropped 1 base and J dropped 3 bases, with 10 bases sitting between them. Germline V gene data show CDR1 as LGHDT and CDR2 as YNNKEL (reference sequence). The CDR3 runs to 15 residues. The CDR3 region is CASSQAGLNYNEQFF. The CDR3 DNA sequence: TGTGCCAGCAGCCAAGCAGGACTTAACTACAATGAGCAGTTCTTC.

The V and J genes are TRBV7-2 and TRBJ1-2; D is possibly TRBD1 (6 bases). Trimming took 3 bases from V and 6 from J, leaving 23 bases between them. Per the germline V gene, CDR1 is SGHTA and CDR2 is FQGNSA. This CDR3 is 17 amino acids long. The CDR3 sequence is CASSFSSTKGQMDGYTF. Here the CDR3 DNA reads TGTGCCAGCAGCTTTTCATCTACCAAAGGACAGATGGATGGCTACACCTTC.

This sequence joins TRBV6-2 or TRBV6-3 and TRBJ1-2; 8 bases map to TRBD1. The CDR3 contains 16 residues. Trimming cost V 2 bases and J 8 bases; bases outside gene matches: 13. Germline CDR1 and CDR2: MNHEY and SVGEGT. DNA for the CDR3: TGTGCCAGCAGTTACCCCGCCGACTTGCGACAGGGGGGCTACACCTTC. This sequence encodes CASSYPADLRQGGYTF.

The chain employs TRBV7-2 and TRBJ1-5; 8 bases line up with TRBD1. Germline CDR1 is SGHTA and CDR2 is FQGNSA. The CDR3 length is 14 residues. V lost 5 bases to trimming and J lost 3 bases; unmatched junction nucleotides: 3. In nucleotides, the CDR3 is TGTGCCAGCAGCCTGGACAGGGACAATCAGCCCCAGCATTTT. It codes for CASSLDRDNQPQHF.

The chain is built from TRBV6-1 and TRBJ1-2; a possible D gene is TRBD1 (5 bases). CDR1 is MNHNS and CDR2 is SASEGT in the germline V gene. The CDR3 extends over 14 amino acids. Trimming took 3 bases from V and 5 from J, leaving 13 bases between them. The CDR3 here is CASSERTSNYGYTF. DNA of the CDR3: TGTGCCAGCAGTGAGAGGACAAGCAATTATGGCTACACCTTC.

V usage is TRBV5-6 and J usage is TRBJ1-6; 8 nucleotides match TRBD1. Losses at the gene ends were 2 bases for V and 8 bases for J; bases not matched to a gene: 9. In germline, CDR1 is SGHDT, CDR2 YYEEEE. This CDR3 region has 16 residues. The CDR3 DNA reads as TGTGCCAGCAGCTTTTGGACAGGGAGGTACGATTCACCCCTCCACTTT. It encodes CASSFWTGRYDSPLHF.

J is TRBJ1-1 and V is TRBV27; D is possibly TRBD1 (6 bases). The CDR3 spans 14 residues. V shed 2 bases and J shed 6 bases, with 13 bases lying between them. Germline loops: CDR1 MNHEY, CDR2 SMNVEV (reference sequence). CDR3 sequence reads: CASSLRQEFAEAFF. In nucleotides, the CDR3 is TGTGCCAGCAGTTTACGACAGGAATTCGCTGAAGCTTTCTTT.

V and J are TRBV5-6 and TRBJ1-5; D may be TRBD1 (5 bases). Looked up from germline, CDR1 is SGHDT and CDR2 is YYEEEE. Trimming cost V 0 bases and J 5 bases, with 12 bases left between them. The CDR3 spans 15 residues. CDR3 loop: CASSLVGQADQPQHF. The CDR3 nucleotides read TGTGCCAGCAGCTTGGTGGGGCAGGCCGATCAGCCCCAGCATTTT.

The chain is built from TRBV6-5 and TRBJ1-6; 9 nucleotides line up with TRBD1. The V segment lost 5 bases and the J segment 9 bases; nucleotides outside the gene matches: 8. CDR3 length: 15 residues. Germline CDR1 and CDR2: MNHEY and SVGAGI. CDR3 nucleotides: TGTGCCAGCAGTAAACAGGGGGCATGGACTTCACCCCTCCACTTT. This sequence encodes CASSKQGAWTSPLHF.

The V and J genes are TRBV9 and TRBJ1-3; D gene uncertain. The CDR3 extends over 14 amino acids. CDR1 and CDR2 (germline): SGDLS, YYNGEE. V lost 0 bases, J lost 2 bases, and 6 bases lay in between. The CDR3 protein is CASSVATAGNTIYF. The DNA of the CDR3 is TGTGCCAGCAGCGTAGCGACTGCTGGAAACACCATATATTTT. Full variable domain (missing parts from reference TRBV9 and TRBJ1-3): DSGVTQTPKHLITATGQRVTLRCSPRSGDLSVYWYQQSLDQGLQFLIQYYNGEERAKGNILERFSAQQFPDLHSELNLSSLELGDSALYFCASSVATAGNTIYFGEGSWLTVV.

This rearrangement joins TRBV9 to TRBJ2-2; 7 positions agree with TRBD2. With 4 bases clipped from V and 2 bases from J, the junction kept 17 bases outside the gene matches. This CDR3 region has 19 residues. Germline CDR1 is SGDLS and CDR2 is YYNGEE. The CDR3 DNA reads TGTGCCAGCAGCTTACGAACGACTAGCTGGTTTACAAACACCGGGGAGCTGTTTTTT. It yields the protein CASSLRTTSWFTNTGELFF.

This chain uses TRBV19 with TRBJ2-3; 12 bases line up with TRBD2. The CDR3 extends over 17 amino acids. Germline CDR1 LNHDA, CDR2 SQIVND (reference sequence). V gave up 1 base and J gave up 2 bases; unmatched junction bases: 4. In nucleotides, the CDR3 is TGTGCCAGTAGTATAGGCGGACTAGCGGGGTACACAGATACGCAGTATTTT. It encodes CASSIGGLAGYTDTQYF.

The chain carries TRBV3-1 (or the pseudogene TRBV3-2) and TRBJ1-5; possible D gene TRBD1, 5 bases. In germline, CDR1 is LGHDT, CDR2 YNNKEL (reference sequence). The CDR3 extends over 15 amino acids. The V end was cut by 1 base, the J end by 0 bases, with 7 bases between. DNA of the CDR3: TGTGCCAGCAGCCAAGGGGGGGGTAGCAATCAGCCCCAGCATTTT. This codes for CASSQGGGSNQPQHF.

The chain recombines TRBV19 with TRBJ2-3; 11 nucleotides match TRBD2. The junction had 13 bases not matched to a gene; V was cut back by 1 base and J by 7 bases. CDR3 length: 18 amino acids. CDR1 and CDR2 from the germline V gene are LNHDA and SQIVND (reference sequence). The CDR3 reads CASSIGPTLLAGANTQYF. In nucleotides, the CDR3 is TGTGCCAGTAGTATAGGCCCCACACTACTAGCGGGGGCAAATACGCAGTATTTT.

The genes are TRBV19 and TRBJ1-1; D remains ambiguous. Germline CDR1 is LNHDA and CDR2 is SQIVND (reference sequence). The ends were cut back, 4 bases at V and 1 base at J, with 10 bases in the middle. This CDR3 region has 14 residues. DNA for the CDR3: TGTGCCAGTAGTAGGTGGGGAGGGAACACTGAAGCTTTCTTT. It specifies CASSRWGGNTEAFF.

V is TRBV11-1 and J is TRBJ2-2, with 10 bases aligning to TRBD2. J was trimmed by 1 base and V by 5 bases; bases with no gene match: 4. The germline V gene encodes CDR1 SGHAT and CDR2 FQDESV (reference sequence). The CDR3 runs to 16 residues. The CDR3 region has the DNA TGTGCCAGCAGCCATAGACTAGCGGGGAACACCGGGGAGCTGTTTTTT. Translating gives CASSHRLAGNTGELFF. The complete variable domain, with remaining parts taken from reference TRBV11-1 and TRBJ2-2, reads EAEVAQSPRYKITEKSQAVAFWCDPISGHATLYWYRQILGQGPELLVQFQDESVVDDSQLPKDRFSAERLKGVDSTLKIQPAELGDSAMYLCASSHRLAGNTGELFFGEGSRLTVL.

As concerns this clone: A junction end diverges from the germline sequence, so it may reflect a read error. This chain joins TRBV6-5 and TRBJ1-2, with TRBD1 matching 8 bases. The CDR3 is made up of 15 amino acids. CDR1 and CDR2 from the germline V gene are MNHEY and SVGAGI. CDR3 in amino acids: CVSSGTTGDYYGYTF. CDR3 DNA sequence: TGTGTCAGCAGCGGTACGACAGGGGACTACTATGGCTACACCTTC.

The CDR3 nucleotides read TGTGCCAGCAGCTTAGGGCGTAGGGGGAACAATGAGCAGTTCTTC. As protein: CASSLGRRGNNEQFF. The chain uses TRBV13 and TRBJ2-1; D may be TRBD1 (6 bases). The V gene lost 0 bases and the J gene lost 5 bases, with 11 bases spanning the gap. This CDR3 region has 15 residues. Germline V gene data show CDR1 as PRHDT and CDR2 as FYEKMQ (reference sequence).

The CDR3 sequence is CASGGVREAQQFF. Here the CDR3 DNA reads TGTGCTAGTGGCGGGGTTAGGGAGGCCCAGCAGTTCTTC. The gene calls are TRBV12-5 and TRBJ2-1; weak D call: TRBD2 (6 bases). With 6 bases removed from V and 11 bases from J, the gap between germline ends came to 17 bases. CDR3 length equals 13 residues. The germline V gene has CDR1 LGHNT and CDR2 FRNRAP.